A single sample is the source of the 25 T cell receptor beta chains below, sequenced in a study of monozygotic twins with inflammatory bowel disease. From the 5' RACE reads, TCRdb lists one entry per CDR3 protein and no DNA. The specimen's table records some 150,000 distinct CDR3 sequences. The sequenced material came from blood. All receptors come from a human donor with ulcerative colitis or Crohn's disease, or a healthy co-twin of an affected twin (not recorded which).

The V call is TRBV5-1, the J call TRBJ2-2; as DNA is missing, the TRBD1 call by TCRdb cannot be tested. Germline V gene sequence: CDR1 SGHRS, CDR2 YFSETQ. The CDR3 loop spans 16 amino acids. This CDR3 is CASSSLDREDTGELFF. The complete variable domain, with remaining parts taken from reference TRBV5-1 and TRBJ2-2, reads KAGVTQTPRYLIKTRGQQVTLSCSPISGHRSVSWYQQTPGQGLQFLFEYFSETQRNKGNFPGRFSGRQFSNSRSEMNVSTLELGDSALYLCASSSLDREDTGELFFGEGSRLTVL.

The CDR3 is CASSSPTGIGETQYF. The chain employs TRBV6-5 and TRBJ2-5; without DNA, the TCRdb call of TRBD1 cannot be checked. This CDR3 has 15 amino acids. Germline assignment: CDR1 MNHEY and CDR2 SVGAGI.

The CDR3 loop is CASSFQGGNTEAFF. The chain couples TRBV12-3 or TRBV12-4 to TRBJ1-1; the TCRdb call, TRBD1, lacks DNA for checking. The CDR3 is 14 residues long.

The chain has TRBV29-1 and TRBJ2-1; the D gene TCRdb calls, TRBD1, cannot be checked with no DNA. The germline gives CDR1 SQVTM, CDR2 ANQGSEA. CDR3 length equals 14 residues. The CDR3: CSVAGTGFYNEQFF.

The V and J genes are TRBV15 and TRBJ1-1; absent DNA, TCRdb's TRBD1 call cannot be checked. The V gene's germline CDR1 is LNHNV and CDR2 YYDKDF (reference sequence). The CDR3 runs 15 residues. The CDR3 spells CATSSTGLRDTEAFF.

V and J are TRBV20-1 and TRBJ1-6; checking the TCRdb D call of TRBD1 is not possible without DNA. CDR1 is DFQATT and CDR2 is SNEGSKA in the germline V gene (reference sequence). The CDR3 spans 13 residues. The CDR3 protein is CSASIGVHSPLHF.

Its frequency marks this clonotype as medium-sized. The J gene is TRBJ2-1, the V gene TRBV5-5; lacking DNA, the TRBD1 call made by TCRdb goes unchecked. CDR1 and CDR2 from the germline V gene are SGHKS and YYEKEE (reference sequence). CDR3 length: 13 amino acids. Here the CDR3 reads CASLGVGAGEQFF.

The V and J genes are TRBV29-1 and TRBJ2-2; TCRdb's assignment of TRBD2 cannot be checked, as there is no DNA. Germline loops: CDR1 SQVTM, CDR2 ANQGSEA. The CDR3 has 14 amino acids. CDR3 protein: CSAKLEINTGELFF.

CDR3 protein: CASSRTANNQPQHF. V gene TRBV12-3 or TRBV12-4 combines with J gene TRBJ1-5; TCRdb's D call of TRBD1 is untestable without DNA. This CDR3 is built from 14 residues.

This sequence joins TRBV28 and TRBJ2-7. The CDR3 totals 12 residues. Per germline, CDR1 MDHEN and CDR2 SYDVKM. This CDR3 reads CASSFSKYEQYF.

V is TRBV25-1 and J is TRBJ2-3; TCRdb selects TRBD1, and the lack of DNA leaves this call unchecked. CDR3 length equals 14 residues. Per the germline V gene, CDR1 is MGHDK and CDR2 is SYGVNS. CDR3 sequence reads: CASSDPGTTDTQYF.

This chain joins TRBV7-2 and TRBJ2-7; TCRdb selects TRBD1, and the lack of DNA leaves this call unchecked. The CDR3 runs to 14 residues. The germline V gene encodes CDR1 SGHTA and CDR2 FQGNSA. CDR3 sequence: CASTSQGWVDEQYF.

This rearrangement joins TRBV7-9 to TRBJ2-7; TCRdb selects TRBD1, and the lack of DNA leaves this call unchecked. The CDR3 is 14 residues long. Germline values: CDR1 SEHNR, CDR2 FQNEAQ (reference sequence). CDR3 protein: CASSSWGGNYEQYF.

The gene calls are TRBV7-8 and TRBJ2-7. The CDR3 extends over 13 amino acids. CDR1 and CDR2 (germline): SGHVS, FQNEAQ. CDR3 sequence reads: CASSPRASYEQYF. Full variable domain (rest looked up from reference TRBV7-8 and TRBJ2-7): GAGVSQSPRYKVAKRGQDVALRCDPISGHVSLFWYQQALGQGPEFLTYFQNEAQLDKSGLPSDRFFAERPEGSVSTLKIQRTQQEDSAVYLCASSPRASYEQYFGPGTRLTVT.

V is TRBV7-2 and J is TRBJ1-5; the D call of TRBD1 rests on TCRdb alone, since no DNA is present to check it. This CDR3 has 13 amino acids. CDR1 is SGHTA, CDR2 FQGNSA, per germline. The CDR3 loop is CASSQGSRQPQHF.

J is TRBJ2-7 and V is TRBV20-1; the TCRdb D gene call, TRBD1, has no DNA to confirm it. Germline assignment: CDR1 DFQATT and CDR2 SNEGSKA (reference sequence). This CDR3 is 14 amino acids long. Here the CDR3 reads CSASGQGAGYEQYF.

The CDR3 reads CASYDMSSYEQYF. This sequence joins TRBV9 and TRBJ2-7. This CDR3 comprises 13 residues. The V gene's germline CDR1 is SGDLS and CDR2 YYNGEE. Full variable domain (outside the CDR3, taken from reference TRBV9 and TRBJ2-7): DSGVTQTPKHLITATGQRVTLRCSPRSGDLSVYWYQQSLDQGLQFLIQYYNGEERAKGNILERFSAQQFPDLHSELNLSSLELGDSALYFCASYDMSSYEQYFGPGTRLTVT.

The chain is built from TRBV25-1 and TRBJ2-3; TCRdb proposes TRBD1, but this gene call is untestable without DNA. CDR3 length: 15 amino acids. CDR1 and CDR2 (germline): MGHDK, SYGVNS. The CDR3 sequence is CASSPGTGPPDTQYF.

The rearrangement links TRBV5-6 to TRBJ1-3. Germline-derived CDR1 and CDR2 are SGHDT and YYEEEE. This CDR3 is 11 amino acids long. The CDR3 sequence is CASSLGADLYF.

The CDR3 sequence: CSVEGGGKVNEQFF. The chain employs TRBV29-1 and TRBJ2-1; TCRdb reports TRBD1, a call that lacks DNA to check it against. Germline-derived CDR1 and CDR2 are SQVTM and ANQGSEA. The CDR3 extends over 14 amino acids.

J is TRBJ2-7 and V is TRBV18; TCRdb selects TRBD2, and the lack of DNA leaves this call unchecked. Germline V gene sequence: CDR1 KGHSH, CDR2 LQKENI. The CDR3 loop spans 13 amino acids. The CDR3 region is CASSRTSSYEQYF.

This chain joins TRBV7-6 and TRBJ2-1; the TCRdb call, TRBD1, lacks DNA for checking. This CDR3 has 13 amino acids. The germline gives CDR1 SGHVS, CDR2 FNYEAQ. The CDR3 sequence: CASSEDKYNEQFF.

CDR3 region: CASSVGSGFDSPLHF. This chain connects TRBV9 to TRBJ1-6; there is no DNA to check the TCRdb D call of TRBD1. The CDR3 is 15 residues long. Per germline, CDR1 SGDLS and CDR2 YYNGEE. Full variable domain (remainder filled in from reference TRBV9 and TRBJ1-6): DSGVTQTPKHLITATGQRVTLRCSPRSGDLSVYWYQQSLDQGLQFLIQYYNGEERAKGNILERFSAQQFPDLHSELNLSSLELGDSALYFCASSVGSGFDSPLHFGNGTRLTVT.

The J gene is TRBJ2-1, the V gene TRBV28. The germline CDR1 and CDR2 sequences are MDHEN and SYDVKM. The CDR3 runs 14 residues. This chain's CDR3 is CASTVPEFYNEQFF.

CDR3: CASSPTSGVEETQYF. The chain has TRBV4-1 and TRBJ2-5; no DNA is available, so the TRBD2 call from TCRdb remains unchecked. CDR3 size: 15 residues. Germline CDR1 MGHRA, CDR2 YSYEKL.